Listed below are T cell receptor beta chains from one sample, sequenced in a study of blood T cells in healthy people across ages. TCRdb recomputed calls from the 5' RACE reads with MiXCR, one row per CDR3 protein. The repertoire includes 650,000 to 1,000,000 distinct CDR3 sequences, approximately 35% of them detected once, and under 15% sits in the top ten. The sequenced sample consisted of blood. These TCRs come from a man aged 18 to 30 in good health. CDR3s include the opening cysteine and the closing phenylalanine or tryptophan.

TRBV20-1 CSAERGPSTDTQYF
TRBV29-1 CSVEEGFGGYTF
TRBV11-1 CASSLRFGDQETQYF
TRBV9 CASSVVGAKYNEQFF
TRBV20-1 CSASGLAEGTDTQYF
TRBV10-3 CAISESMGSNQPQHF
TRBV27 CASSSFPIDNSGANVLTF
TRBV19 CASGRQGSYEQYF
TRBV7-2 CASSLVGQGAKNIQYF
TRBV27 CASSLGQPRIEQYF
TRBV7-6 CASTSTGQGGYEQYF
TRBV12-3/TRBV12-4 CASSLFAKNIQYF
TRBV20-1 CSASGQEQETQYF
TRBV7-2 CASSPARDGRQFF
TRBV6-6 CASSYFLAGGNIGELFF
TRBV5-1 CASSDGGGNTEAFF
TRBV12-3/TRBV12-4 CASSPRTAEQFF
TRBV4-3 CASSVLPGVAGSNIQYF
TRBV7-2 CASTARNTEAFF